The 25 T cell receptor beta chains in this list originate from one sample, sequenced in a study of shared clonotypes between healthy human individuals. Libraries were prepared by immunoSEQ multiplex PCR; TCRdb keeps only in-frame clonotypes and omits some of them. The table records roughly 2.6 million clones, about 92% of them present only once. The sample taken for sequencing was naive CD4+ T cells sorted from blood. The subset was: CD45RA+ positively selected. The receptors stem from a man aged 18 to 29 in good health.

In its sample, this clone was seen once. The chain recombines TRBV7-8 with TRBJ2-3; D uncertain. Germline V lookup: CDR1 SGHVS, CDR2 FQNEAQ. The CDR3 spans 13 residues. Trimming stripped 0 bases from V and 3 bases from J, with 4 bases between. The CDR3 sequence is CASSLADTDTQYF. The DNA for the CDR3 is TGTGCCAGCAGCTTAGCGGATACAGATACGCAGTATTTT.

This chain connects TRBV14 to TRBJ1-4; weak D call: TRBD1 (6 bases). Germline loops: CDR1 SGHDN, CDR2 FVKESK. The CDR3 runs to 18 residues. The ends were cut back, 0 bases at V and 4 bases at J, with 18 bases in the middle. CDR3 region: CASSQDYKWAGVNEKLFF. In DNA, the CDR3 is TGTGCCAGCAGCCAAGATTACAAGTGGGCAGGGGTTAATGAAAAACTGTTTTTT.

This clone showed up just once. The chain recombines TRBV9 with TRBJ2-5; D is ambiguous. V dropped 1 base and J dropped 2 bases, with 9 bases sitting between them. Germline V gives CDR1 SGDLS, CDR2 YYNGEE. The CDR3 spans 14 residues. The CDR3 protein is CASSVNGLQETQYF. Here the CDR3 DNA reads TGTGCCAGCAGCGTAAATGGTCTACAAGAGACCCAGTACTTC.

V usage is TRBV5-6 and J usage is TRBJ1-2, with D uncertain. V was shortened by 4 bases and J by 10 bases, with 14 bases between the two germline ends. The CDR3 loop spans 12 amino acids. CDR1 and CDR2 (germline): SGHDT, YYEEEE. The CDR3: CASSPGLFLYTF. The DNA for the CDR3 is TGTGCCAGCAGCCCCGGACTCTTTCTCTACACCTTC. Full variable domain (outside the CDR3, taken from reference TRBV5-6 and TRBJ1-2): DAGVTQSPTHLIKTRGQQVTLRCSPKSGHDTVSWYQQALGQGPQFIFQYYEEEERQRGNFPDRFSGHQFPNYSSELNVNALLLGDSALYLCASSPGLFLYTFGSGTRLTVV.

The chain is built from TRBV15 and TRBJ2-4, with 8 bases matching TRBD2. Per the germline V gene, CDR1 is LNHNV and CDR2 is YYDKDF (reference sequence). This CDR3 contains 16 residues. The trim removed 5 bases at V and 9 bases at J, leaving 15 bases unmatched. CDR3 DNA sequence: TGTGCCACCAGCGGGGTAGCGGGGCCTAAGAGGGGCATTCAGTACTTC. It specifies CATSGVAGPKRGIQYF.

This rearrangement joins TRBV6-6 to TRBJ1-5, with TRBD1 matching 9 bases. This CDR3 region has 14 residues. V trimming: 5 bases; J trimming: 7 bases; junction bases outside the gene matches: 6. The germline CDR1 and CDR2 sequences are MNHNY and SVGAGI (reference sequence). CDR3 DNA: TGTGCCAGCAGTCTACAGGGGGCGCCCCAGCCCCAGCATTTT. This codes for CASSLQGAPQPQHF.

V and J are TRBV7-6 and TRBJ2-2, with 11 bases identical to TRBD2. Losses at the gene ends were 4 bases for V and 4 bases for J; bases not matched to a gene: 5. The V gene's germline CDR1 is SGHVS and CDR2 FNYEAQ. The CDR3 extends over 16 amino acids. The CDR3 sequence: CASSSVAGGFTGELFF. The CDR3 DNA is TGTGCCAGCAGCTCAGTAGCGGGAGGGTTCACCGGGGAGCTGTTTTTT.

The chain links TRBV5-1 to TRBJ2-5; 9 bases fit TRBD2. Germline CDR1 and CDR2: SGHRS and YFSETQ. This CDR3 has 15 amino acids. The J segment lost 0 bases and the V segment lost 4 bases, leaving 4 bases of the junction unmatched. Here the CDR3 DNA reads TGCGCCAGCAGCGAAGGACTAGCGTACCAAGAGACCCAGTACTTC. It translates to CASSEGLAYQETQYF. Together with reference TRBV5-1 and TRBJ2-5, the CDR3 gives the full variable domain: KAGVTQTPRYLIKTRGQQVTLSCSPISGHRSVSWYQQTPGQGLQFLFEYFSETQRNKGNFPGRFSGRQFSNSRSEMNVSTLELGDSALYLCASSEGLAYQETQYFGPGTRLLVL.

The rearrangement uses TRBV18 and TRBJ1-1; perhaps TRBD1 as D (6 bases). There are 13 residues in the CDR3. The V end was cut by 4 bases, the J end by 10 bases, with 16 bases between. Germline CDR1 and CDR2: KGHSH and LQKENI. The CDR3 nucleotides read TGTGCCAGCTCACAATTTACAGGGTTAGGAGCTTTCTTT. It specifies CASSQFTGLGAFF. Full variable domain (rest looked up from reference TRBV18 and TRBJ1-1): NAGVMQNPRHLVRRRGQEARLRCSPMKGHSHVYWYRQLPEEGLKFMVYLQKENIIDESGMPKERFSAEFPKEGPSILRIQQVVRGDSAAYFCASSQFTGLGAFFGQGTRLTVV.

The rearrangement joins TRBV14 to TRBJ2-5; no firm D call. Between the trimmed V and J ends, which lost 1 base and 1 base, there was a span of 10 bases. This CDR3 is 15 amino acids long. Per the germline V gene, CDR1 is SGHDN and CDR2 is FVKESK. DNA of the CDR3: TGTGCCAGCAGCCAAGTCCCCAGGACCCAAGAGACCCAGTACTTC. Its protein is CASSQVPRTQETQYF.

This clone was observed a single time. This chain links TRBV6-5 with TRBJ2-1; 9 nucleotides align to TRBD1. V trimming: 5 bases; J trimming: 9 bases; junction bases outside the gene matches: 11. The germline CDR1 and CDR2 sequences are MNHEY and SVGAGI. This CDR3 spans 15 amino acids. Here the CDR3 reads CASSAGTGLKGEQFF. The CDR3 nucleotides read TGTGCCAGCAGTGCCGGGACAGGGTTGAAGGGTGAGCAGTTCTTC.

The rearrangement joins TRBV7-9 to TRBJ2-1, with 13 bases fitting TRBD2. V lost 5 bases to trimming and J lost 6 bases; unmatched junction nucleotides: 16. The CDR3 has 19 residues. CDR1 SEHNR and CDR2 FQNEAQ come from the germline V gene (reference sequence). In DNA, the CDR3 is TGTGCCAGCAGCATACGGACTAGCGGGAGTCTTCGCGCGCTCAATGAGCAGTTCTTC. Its translation is CASSIRTSGSLRALNEQFF.

The chain recombines TRBV6-6 with TRBJ2-1; perhaps D is TRBD1 or TRBD2 (5 bases each). Deletions cut 8 bases from V and 3 bases from J, with 14 bases between. The CDR3 has 14 residues. Germline V gene sequence: CDR1 MNHNY, CDR2 SVGAGI (reference sequence). The CDR3 is CASAREGFYNEQFF. The CDR3 DNA is TGTGCCAGCGCCCGAGAGGGGTTCTACAATGAGCAGTTCTTC.

The genes are TRBV5-8 and TRBJ1-1; the match to TRBD1 covers 8 bases. Unmatched junction bases numbered 6, after V lost 4 bases and J lost 4 bases. The CDR3 loop spans 14 amino acids. Germline V gives CDR1 SGHTS, CDR2 YDEGEE. In DNA, the CDR3 is TGTGCCAGCAGCCTGGACAGGGAGGGCACTGAAGCTTTCTTT. Translated, it gives CASSLDREGTEAFF.

On this clone itself: Within the sample, other DNA sequences also encode this same CDR3. The V call is TRBV19, the J call TRBJ1-2; 10 bases match TRBD1. The germline V gene has CDR1 LNHDA and CDR2 SQIVND (reference sequence). The CDR3 extends over 15 amino acids. V gave up 3 bases and J gave up 4 bases; unmatched junction bases: 5. Written as DNA, the CDR3 is TGTGCCAGTAGTATCCCGGGACAGGGGAGCTATGGCTACACCTTC. This sequence encodes CASSIPGQGSYGYTF.

The chain employs TRBV11-2 and TRBJ2-7, with 11 bases matching TRBD2. Germline V gene data show CDR1 as SGHAT and CDR2 as FQNNGV. V trimming: 2 bases; J trimming: 7 bases; junction bases outside the gene matches: 13. The length of the CDR3 is 17 residues. CDR3 nucleotide sequence: TGTGCCAGCAGCTTACCTAGCGGGAGGCCCCTATCAATGGAGCAGTACTTC. It is translated as CASSLPSGRPLSMEQYF.

This sequence joins TRBV7-8 and TRBJ1-4, with TRBD1 matching 7 bases. The germline V gene encodes CDR1 SGHVS and CDR2 FQNEAQ. The CDR3 covers 15 residues. Trimming took 4 bases from V and 5 from J; bases not matched to a gene: 7. The CDR3, as DNA: TGTGCCAGCAGCTCAAGGGGACAGAAGAATGAAAAACTGTTTTTT. Its translation: CASSSRGQKNEKLFF.

The chain couples TRBV6-6 to TRBJ1-1; D remains ambiguous. Germline V CDR1 and CDR2: MNHNY, SVGAGI (reference sequence). The CDR3 covers 14 residues. The V end was cut by 6 bases, the J end by 1 base, with 12 bases between. This CDR3 is CASRSAPGNTEAFF. The DNA for the CDR3 is TGTGCCAGCAGATCGGCCCCAGGGAACACTGAAGCTTTCTTT.

The chain recombines TRBV7-9 with TRBJ2-3; D may be TRBD1 (6 bases). In germline, CDR1 is SEHNR, CDR2 FQNEAQ (reference sequence). V dropped 2 bases and J dropped 3 bases, with 12 bases sitting between them. CDR3 size: 15 residues. CDR3 bases: TGTGCCAGCAGCTTAAGGCAGGGGCGGACAGATACGCAGTATTTT. Protein: CASSLRQGRTDTQYF. Based on the CDR3 plus reference TRBV7-9 and TRBJ2-3, the full variable domain is DTGVSQNPRHKITKRGQNVTFRCDPISEHNRLYWYRQTLGQGPEFLTYFQNEAQLEKSRLLSDRFSAERPKGSFSTLEIQRTEQGDSAMYLCASSLRQGRTDTQYFGPGTRLTVL.

The V and J genes are TRBV6-1 and TRBJ2-1, with D unclear. There are 12 residues in the CDR3. Deletions cut 0 bases from V and 12 bases from J, with 9 bases between. Germline CDR1 MNHNS, CDR2 SASEGT. The CDR3 coding sequence is TGTGCCAGCAGTGAAGCCGGGCAGTGGCAGTTCTTC. Its translation is CASSEAGQWQFF.

The chain recombines TRBV5-1 with TRBJ2-5; 7 nucleotides match TRBD1. The V and J ends lost 0 bases and 1 base, in that order; junction bases with no gene match: 6. The length of the CDR3 is 16 residues. CDR1 is SGHRS and CDR2 is YFSETQ in the germline V gene. CDR3 nucleotides: TGCGCCAGCAGCTTGGAGGGCAGGGGGATCCAAGAGACCCAGTACTTC. The encoded protein is CASSLEGRGIQETQYF.

For this clone: The same CDR3 arises from other DNA sequences in this sample as well. V gene TRBV7-9 combines with J gene TRBJ2-5, with D possibly being TRBD1 (5 bases). The germline gives CDR1 SEHNR, CDR2 FQNEAQ (reference sequence). CDR3 size: 13 residues. The V gene lost 5 bases and the J gene lost 4 bases, with 11 bases spanning the gap. CDR3 loop: CASSPRVIETQYF. The CDR3, as DNA: TGTGCCAGCAGCCCCAGGGTTATAGAGACCCAGTACTTC. The full variable domain, rest sourced from reference TRBV7-9 and TRBJ2-5, is DTGVSQNPRHKITKRGQNVTFRCDPISEHNRLYWYRQTLGQGPEFLTYFQNEAQLEKSRLLSDRFSAERPKGSFSTLEIQRTEQGDSAMYLCASSPRVIETQYFGPGTRLLVL.

This clone turned up a few times. CDR3 in amino acids: CASSPTGDSDIQYF. The CDR3 nucleotides read TGCGCCAGCAGTCCGACCGGGGACAGTGACATTCAGTACTTC. J is TRBJ2-4 and V is TRBV23-1; TRBD1 matches 7 bases. TRBV23-1 falls under the ORF class, with uncertain function. The CDR3 runs to 14 residues. Trimming at V came to 4 bases and at J to 8 bases, leaving 8 bases not matched to a gene.

The chain is built from TRBV6-1 and TRBJ2-7; tentatively, D is TRBD2 (5 bases). CDR3 size: 13 residues. V lost 6 bases, J lost 2 bases, and 11 bases lay in between. Germline V lookup: CDR1 MNHNS, CDR2 SASEGT. This CDR3 is CASSDGLPYEQYF. CDR3 sequence (DNA): TGTGCCAGCAGCGACGGACTTCCCTACGAGCAGTACTTC.

This sequence joins TRBV19 and TRBJ1-6; D is uncertain. This CDR3 contains 12 residues. Germline V lookup: CDR1 LNHDA, CDR2 SQIVND (reference sequence). The ends were cut back, 6 bases at V and 8 bases at J, with 8 bases in the middle. DNA of the CDR3: TGTGCCAGTAGCTGGAGGGATTCACCCCTCCACTTT. Translation: CASSWRDSPLHF.